This T cell receptor (beta chain) was captured in a study of shared clonotypes between healthy human individuals (dated by TCRdb to 2018 to 2020). For the wider study: Three men and a couple of women, aged 18 to 49 years, made up the cohort. Per donor, three plates each were used for CD4 naive and CD4 memory, two for CD8 naive, and one for CD8 memory. Blood TCR repertoires of five healthy adults were deeply sequenced to estimate repertoire size and the extent of clonotype sharing between individuals. Libraries were prepared and TCR repertoires were sequenced by different laboratories using diverse techniques, in order to increase sequencing depth and limit assay-specific biases. Between about 0.8 and 9.5 billion PBMCs per donor were obtained by leukapheresis.

Broad study findings and their caveats: Based on pairwise subsampling, the degree of clonotype sharing among donors was expected to be affected by sequencing depth. Sampling was limited to blood, and TCR repertoires in tissue likely differ from TCR repertoires in blood. Larger estimated clonotype richness was generally found for naive subsets than for memory subsets. Incomplete sequencing was indicated by rarefaction of sorted-subset datasets, despite the large sequencing depth. Clonotypes shared by all four sorted-subset donors showed higher generation probabilities than non-shared clonotypes. Because the study included a small number of donors, the genetic and exposure-history diversity represented was limited. When a few donors were compared, the shared fraction of clonotypes was around 5% for naive CD4, around 3.6% for naive CD8, about 2.5% for memory CD4, and roughly 0.4% for memory CD8.

TCR CDR3 regions were amplified from genomic DNA by multiplex PCR using the deep immunoSEQ assay. Genomic DNA extracted from each cell subset was distributed evenly over all wells of several immunoSEQ 96-well plates, and each plate served as one replicate. For sorted subsets, about 200 ng genomic DNA, equal to tens of thousands of T cell genomes, was loaded into each replicate PCR. Purified libraries were quantified with a Qubit 3.0 fluorometer, sized on a Bioanalyzer 2100, and re-quantified with the KAPA Library Quantification kit. Each immunoSEQ 96-well plate was sequenced on its own single-read 150-cycle Illumina NextSeq 550 flow cell. As for the authors' bioinformatics: The immunoSEQ output contained only junctional sequences without quality scores, so filtering could not match that applied to full-length reads. Sequences were annotated with PyIR, a Python wrapper for IgBLAST v1.9, using IMGT germline references to assign V/J genes and CDR3. Reads with weak V/J assignments (E-value above 1e-6), missing CDR3, stop codons, out-of-frame junctions, or ambiguous translated residues were removed. A V3J clonotype was defined by an identical inferred V gene, J gene, and CDR3 amino acid sequence. The percentage overlap between two repertoires was calculated by dividing the number of shared unique clonotypes by the size of the smaller repertoire. Repertoire richness was assessed with RTK rarefaction, the Chao1 estimator, and Recon v2.1 estimates of unobserved clonotypes. Generation probabilities were computed with OLGA for all TCRbeta clonotypes obtained by the gDNA method from four donors. The table was pulled from immuneACCESS by TCRdb, which kept in-frame rearrangements only. Such tables lose some clones; where checked, under half of the loss comes from unresolved V genes, and the rest has no known cause. V and J calls and clone size are as listed in that table; D and trimming were resolved from the DNA. This sample holds 600,000 or so clones; 95% to 98% were observed only once. The ten most abundant clones make up approximately 0.33% of the sample.

The V and J ends are trimmed by 6 bases and 5 bases, leaving 20 bases between them. Per the germline V gene, SGHVS is the CDR1 and FQNEAQ is the CDR2. The CDR3 measures 16 amino acids from cysteine to phenylalanine. The entry retains the CDR3 DNA only, 48 bases that are in frame from base 1. For this clone: Its antigen target is currently unknown. No base-level quality is on record; no much larger clone is a single base apart.

For the CD8 naive samples, CD45RO-negative cells were positively selected for CCR7, yielding a CD45RA+CCR7+ population from which TemRA cells were excluded. The donors were healthy, HIV-negative adults who had no recently reported acute infections or vaccinations. Every donor was a Caucasian adult residing in Nashville, Tennessee, USA. After blood collection by leukapheresis, PBMCs were isolated using Ficoll-Histopaque density gradient centrifugation and then cryopreserved in the vapor phase of liquid nitrogen. Analytical flow cytometry was used to check the purity and quantity of every magnetically sorted T cell population. Genomic DNA was isolated from each sorted fraction and quantified by UV absorbance on a Nanodrop 2000c.

The origin of this receptor is a man aged 25-40 years in good health. Sequenced input: naive CD8+ T cells sorted from blood. The cell subset or site label for this specimen denotes: CD45RA+CCR7+. The receptor chain draws on TRBV7-8 and TRBJ1-5; the D segment could be TRBD1, given 5 matching bases. The DNA sequence is given as TGTGCCAGCAGAGCTGGGTGGCAGCGGGACGATCAGCCCCAGCATTTT. It encodes CASRAGWQRDDQPQHF.